This T cell receptor (beta chain) was recorded in a study of quantifying T cell responses using KT2 cells. Study information: TCR alpha and beta constant-region primers primed reverse transcription of RNA.

The sample is PBMC spiked with counted cells of clone KT2. Different KT2-to-PBMC ratios were created with a constant PBMC count. The cDNA 3' end received a ligated oligonucleotide with a UMI. An equimolar mix of RC1.1 and RC1.2 primed the beta chain across TRBC1 and TRBC2. TCRdb independently ran MiXCR on the UMI-ligation and nested PCR reads; one entry per CDR3 protein. The table records tens of thousands of distinct CDR3 sequences, about 7.3% of them present only once. Study-level points and caveats: KT2 clone alpha and beta sequence counts scaled linearly with input KT2 cell number. At about one KT2 cell per 100,000 PBMC, KT2 sequences were still detected.

This clonotype was counted between two and nine times. The antigen is unknown. The V and J ends lost 5 bases and 0 bases, in that order; junction bases with no gene match: 2. Germline CDR1 reads MNHNS; CDR2 reads SASEGT. The CDR3 is 14 amino acids. The sequence derives from a human donor. The sample was PBMCs spiked with cells of the T cell clone KT2. This chain uses TRBV6-1 with TRBJ2-3; 7 bases fit TRBD2. The CDR3 nucleotides read TGTGCCAGCAGTCGGGGGGTTAGCACAGATACGCAGTATTTT. This encodes CASSRGVSTDTQYF.